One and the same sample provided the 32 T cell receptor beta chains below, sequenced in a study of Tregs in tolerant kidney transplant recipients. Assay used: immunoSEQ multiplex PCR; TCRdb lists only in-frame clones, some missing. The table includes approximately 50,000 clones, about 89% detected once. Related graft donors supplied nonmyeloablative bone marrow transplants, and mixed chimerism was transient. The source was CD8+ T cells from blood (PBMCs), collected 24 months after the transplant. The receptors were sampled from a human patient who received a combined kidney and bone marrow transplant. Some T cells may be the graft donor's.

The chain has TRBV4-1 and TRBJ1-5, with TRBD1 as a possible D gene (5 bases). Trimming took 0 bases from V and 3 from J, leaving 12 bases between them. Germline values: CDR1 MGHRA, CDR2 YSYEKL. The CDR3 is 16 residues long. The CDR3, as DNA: TGCGCCAGCAGCCAAGATGGGGCAACCACCAATCAGCCCCAGCATTTT. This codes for CASSQDGATTNQPQHF.

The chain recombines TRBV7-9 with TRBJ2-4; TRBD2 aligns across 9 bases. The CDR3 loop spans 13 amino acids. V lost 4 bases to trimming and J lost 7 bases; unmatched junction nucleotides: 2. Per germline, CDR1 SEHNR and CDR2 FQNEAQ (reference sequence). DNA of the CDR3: TGTGCCAGCAGCTCCGGGACTAGCAACATTCAGTACTTC. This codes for CASSSGTSNIQYF.

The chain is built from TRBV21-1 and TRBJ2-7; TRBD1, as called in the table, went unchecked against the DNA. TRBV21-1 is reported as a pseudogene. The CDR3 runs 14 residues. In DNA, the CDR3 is TGTGCCAGCAGCAAAGTTCAGGGTTCCTACGAGCAGTACTTC. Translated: CASSKVQGSYEQYF.

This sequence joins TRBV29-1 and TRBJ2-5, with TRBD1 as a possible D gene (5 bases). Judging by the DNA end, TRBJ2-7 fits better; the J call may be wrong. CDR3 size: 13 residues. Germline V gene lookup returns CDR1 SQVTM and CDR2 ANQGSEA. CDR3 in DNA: TGCAGCGTTGCAGGACACGACTCCTACGAGCAGTACTTC. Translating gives CSVAGHDSYEQYF.

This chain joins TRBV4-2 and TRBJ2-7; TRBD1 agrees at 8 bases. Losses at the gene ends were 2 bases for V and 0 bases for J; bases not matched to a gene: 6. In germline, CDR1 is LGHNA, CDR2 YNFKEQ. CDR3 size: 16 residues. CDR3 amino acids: CASSQPNRGSSYEQYF. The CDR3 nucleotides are TGTGCCAGCAGCCAACCTAACAGGGGGAGCTCCTACGAGCAGTACTTC.

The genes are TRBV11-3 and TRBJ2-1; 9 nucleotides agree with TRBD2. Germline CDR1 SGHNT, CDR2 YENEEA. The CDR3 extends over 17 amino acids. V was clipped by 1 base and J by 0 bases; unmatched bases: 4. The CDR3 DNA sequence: TGTGCCAGCAGCTTAGCTGGACTAGCGTACTCCTACAATGAGCAGTTCTTC. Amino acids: CASSLAGLAYSYNEQFF.

The CDR3 reads CATSRTSGALHSTDTQYF. Here the CDR3 DNA reads TGTGCCACCAGCAGGACTAGCGGGGCCCTACACTCCACAGATACGCAGTATTTT. The chain couples TRBV15 to TRBJ2-3, with 11 bases fitting TRBD2. Per the germline V gene, CDR1 is LNHNV and CDR2 is YYDKDF (reference sequence). The ends lost 3 bases at V and 2 bases at J; junction bases unmatched: 10. The CDR3 totals 18 residues.

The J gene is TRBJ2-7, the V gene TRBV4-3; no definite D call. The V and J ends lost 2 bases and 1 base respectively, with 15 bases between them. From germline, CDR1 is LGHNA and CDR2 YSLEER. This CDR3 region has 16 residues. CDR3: CASSQSIGLESYEQYF. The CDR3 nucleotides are TGCGCCAGCAGCCAATCGATTGGCCTGGAGTCCTACGAGCAGTACTTC.

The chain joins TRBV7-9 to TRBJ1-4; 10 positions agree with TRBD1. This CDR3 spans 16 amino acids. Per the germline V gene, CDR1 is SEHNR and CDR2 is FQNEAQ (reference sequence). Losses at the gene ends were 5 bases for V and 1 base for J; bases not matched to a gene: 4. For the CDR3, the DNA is TGTGCCAGCAGCCCCCGGGACAGGGGAACTAATGAAAAACTGTTTTTT. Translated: CASSPRDRGTNEKLFF.

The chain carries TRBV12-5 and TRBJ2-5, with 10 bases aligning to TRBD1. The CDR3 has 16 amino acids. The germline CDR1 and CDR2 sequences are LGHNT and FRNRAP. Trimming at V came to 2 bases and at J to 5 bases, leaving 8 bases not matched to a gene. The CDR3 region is CASGLTPGQGMETQYF. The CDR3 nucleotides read TGTGCTAGTGGTTTGACGCCGGGACAGGGGATGGAGACCCAGTACTTC. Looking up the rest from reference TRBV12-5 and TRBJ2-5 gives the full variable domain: DARVTQTPRHKVTEMGQEVTMRCQPILGHNTVFWYRQTMMQGLELLAYFRNRAPLDDSGMPKDRFSAEMPDATLATLKIQPSEPRDSAVYFCASGLTPGQGMETQYFGPGTRLLVL.

In nucleotides, the CDR3 is TGTGCCAGCAGCTTAGTATACGGGAGCGACCAAGAGACCCAGTACTTC. This translates into CASSLVYGSDQETQYF. This chain joins TRBV11-2 and TRBJ2-5; perhaps TRBD2 as D (6 bases). Per germline, CDR1 SGHAT and CDR2 FQNNGV. Trimming pared 1 base from V and 0 bases from J, leaving 12 bases between. The CDR3 is 16 residues long.

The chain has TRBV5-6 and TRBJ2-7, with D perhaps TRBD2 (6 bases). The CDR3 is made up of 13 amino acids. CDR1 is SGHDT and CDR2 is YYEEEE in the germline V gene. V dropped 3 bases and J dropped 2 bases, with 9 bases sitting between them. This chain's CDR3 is CASSSTSPYEQYF. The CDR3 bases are TGTGCCAGCAGCTCAACTAGCCCCTACGAGCAGTACTTC.

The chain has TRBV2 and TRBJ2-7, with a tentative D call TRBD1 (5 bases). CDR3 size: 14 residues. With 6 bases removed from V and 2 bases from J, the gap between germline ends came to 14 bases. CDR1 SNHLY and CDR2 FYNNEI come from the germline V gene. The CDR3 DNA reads TGTGCCAGCAGACCCACGGCAGGGACCTACGAGCAGTACTTC. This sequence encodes CASRPTAGTYEQYF.

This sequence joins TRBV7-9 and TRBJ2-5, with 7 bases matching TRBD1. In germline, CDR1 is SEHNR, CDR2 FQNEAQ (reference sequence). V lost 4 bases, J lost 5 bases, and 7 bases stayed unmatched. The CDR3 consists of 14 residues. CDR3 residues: CASSSPGGRETQYF. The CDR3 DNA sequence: TGTGCCAGCAGCTCCCCAGGGGGACGGGAGACCCAGTACTTC.

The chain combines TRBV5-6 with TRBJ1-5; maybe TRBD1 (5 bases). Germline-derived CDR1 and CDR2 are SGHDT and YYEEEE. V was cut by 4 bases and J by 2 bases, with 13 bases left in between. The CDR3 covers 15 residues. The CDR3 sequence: CASSASGGGNQPQHF. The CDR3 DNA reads TGTGCCAGCAGCGCATCGGGGGGTGGCAATCAGCCCCAGCATTTT. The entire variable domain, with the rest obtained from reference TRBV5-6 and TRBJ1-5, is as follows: DAGVTQSPTHLIKTRGQQVTLRCSPKSGHDTVSWYQQALGQGPQFIFQYYEEEERQRGNFPDRFSGHQFPNYSSELNVNALLLGDSALYLCASSASGGGNQPQHFGDGTRLSIL.

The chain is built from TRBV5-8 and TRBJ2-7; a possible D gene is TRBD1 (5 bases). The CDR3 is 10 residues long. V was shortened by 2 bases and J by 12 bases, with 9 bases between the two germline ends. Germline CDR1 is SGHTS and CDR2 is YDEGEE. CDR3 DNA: TGTGCCAGCAGCTTTGGGGCTCCGTACTTC. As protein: CASSFGAPYF. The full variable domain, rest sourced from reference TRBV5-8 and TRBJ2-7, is EAGVTQSPTHLIKTRGQQATLRCSPISGHTSVYWYQQALGLGLQFLLWYDEGEERNRGNFPPRFSGRQFPNYSSELNVNALELEDSALYLCASSFGAPYFGPGTRLTVT.

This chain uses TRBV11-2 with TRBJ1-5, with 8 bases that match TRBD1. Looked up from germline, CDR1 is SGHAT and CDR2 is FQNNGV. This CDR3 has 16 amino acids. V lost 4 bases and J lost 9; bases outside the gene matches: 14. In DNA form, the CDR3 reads TGTGCCAGCAGCTATGGGACAGGAGTGCCCGTGTGGCCCCAGCATTTT. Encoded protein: CASSYGTGVPVWPQHF.

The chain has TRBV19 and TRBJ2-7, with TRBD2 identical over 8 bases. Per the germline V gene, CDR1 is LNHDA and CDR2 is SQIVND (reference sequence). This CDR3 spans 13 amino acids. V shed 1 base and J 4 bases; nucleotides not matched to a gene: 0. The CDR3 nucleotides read TGTGCCAGTAGTATAGCGGGAGGGTACGAGCAGTACTTC. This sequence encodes CASSIAGGYEQYF.

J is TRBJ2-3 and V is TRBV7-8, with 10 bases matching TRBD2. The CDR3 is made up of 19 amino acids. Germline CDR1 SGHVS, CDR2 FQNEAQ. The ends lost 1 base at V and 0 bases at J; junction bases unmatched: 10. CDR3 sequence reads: CASSLGRGSGRTSTDTQYF. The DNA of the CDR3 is TGTGCCAGCAGCTTAGGCAGGGGTAGCGGGAGGACTAGCACAGATACGCAGTATTTT.

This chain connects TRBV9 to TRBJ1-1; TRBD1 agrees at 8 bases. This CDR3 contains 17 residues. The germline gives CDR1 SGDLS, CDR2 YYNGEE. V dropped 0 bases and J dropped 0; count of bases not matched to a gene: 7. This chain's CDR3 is CASSVVGTGFMNTEAFF. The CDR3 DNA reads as TGTGCCAGCAGCGTAGTGGGGACAGGTTTCATGAACACTGAAGCTTTCTTT.

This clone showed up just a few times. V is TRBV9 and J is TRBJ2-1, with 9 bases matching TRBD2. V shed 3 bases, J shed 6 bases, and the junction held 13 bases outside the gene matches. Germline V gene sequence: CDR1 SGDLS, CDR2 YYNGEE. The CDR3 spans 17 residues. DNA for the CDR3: TGTGCCAGCAGCGACTTAGCGGGAGACTTTTTGGCCAATGAGCAGTTCTTC. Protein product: CASSDLAGDFLANEQFF. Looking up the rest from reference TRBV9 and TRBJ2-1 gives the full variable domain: DSGVTQTPKHLITATGQRVTLRCSPRSGDLSVYWYQQSLDQGLQFLIQYYNGEERAKGNILERFSAQQFPDLHSELNLSSLELGDSALYFCASSDLAGDFLANEQFFGPGTRLTVL.

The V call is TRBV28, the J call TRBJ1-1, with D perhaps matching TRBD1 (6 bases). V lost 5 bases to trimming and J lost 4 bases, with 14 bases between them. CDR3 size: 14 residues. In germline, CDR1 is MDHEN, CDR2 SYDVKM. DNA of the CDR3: TGTGCCAGCAGTCTAAATCAACAGGGCACTGAAGCTTTCTTT. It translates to CASSLNQQGTEAFF. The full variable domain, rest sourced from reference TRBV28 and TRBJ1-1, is DVKVTQSSRYLVKRTGEKVFLECVQDMDHENMFWYRQDPGLGLRLIYFSYDVKMKEKGDIPEGYSVSREKKERFSLILESASTNQTSMYLCASSLNQQGTEAFFGQGTRLTVV.

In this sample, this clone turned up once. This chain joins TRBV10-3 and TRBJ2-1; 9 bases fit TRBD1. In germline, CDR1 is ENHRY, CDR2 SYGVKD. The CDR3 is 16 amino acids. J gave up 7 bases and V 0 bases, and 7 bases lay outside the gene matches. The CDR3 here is CAISESFGTGWNEQFF. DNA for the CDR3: TGTGCCATCAGTGAGTCTTTTGGGACAGGGTGGAATGAGCAGTTCTTC.

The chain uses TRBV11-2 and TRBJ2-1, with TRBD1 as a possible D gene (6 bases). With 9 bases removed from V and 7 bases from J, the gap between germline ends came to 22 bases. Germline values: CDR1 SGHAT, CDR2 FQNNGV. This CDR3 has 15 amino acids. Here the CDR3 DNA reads TGTGCCAGTGAAAGCTACAGGGTTTCCCCTAATGAGCAGTTCTTC. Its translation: CASESYRVSPNEQFF.

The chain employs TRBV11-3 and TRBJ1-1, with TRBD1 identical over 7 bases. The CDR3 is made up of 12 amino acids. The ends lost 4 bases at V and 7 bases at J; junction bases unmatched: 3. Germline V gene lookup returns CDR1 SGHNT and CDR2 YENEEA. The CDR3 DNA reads TGTGCCAGCAGCTCCAGACAGGGTGAAGCTTTCTTT. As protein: CASSSRQGEAFF.

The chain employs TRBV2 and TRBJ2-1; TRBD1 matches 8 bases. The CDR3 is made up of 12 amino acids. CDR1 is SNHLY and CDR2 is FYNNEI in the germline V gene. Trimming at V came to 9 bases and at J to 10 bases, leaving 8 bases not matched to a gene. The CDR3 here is CARRTGSLEQFF. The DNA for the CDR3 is TGTGCCAGAAGGACAGGGTCCCTCGAGCAGTTCTTC. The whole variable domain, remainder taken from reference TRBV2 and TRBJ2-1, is EPEVTQTPSHQVTQMGQEVILRCVPISNHLYFYWYRQILGQKVEFLVSFYNNEISEKSEIFDDQFSVERPDGSNFTLKIRSTKLEDSAMYFCARRTGSLEQFFGPGTRLTVL.

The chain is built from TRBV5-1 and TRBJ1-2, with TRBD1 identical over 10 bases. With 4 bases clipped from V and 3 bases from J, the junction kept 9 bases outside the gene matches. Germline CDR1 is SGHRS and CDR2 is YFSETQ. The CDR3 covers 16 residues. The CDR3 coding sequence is TGCGCCAGCAGCCCACCGGGACAGGGGTTGCACTATGGCTACACCTTC. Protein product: CASSPPGQGLHYGYTF.

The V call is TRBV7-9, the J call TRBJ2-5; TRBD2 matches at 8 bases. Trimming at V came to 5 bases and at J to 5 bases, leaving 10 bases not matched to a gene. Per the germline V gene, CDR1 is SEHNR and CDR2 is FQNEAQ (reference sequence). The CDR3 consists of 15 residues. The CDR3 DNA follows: TGTGCCAGCAGCCCACCCCTTAGCGGGATGGAGACCCAGTACTTC. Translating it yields CASSPPLSGMETQYF.

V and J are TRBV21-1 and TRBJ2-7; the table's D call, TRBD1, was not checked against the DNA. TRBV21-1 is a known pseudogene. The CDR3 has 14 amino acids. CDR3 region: CASSKGNTFYEQYF. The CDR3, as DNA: TGTGCCAGCAGCAAAGGAAACACCTTCTACGAGCAGTACTTC.

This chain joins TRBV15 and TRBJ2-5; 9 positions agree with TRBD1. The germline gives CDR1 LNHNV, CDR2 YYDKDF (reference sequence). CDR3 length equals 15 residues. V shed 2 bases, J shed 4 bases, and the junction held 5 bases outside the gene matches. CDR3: CATSRPRQGGETQYF. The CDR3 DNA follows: TGTGCCACCAGCAGACCCCGACAGGGGGGAGAGACCCAGTACTTC.

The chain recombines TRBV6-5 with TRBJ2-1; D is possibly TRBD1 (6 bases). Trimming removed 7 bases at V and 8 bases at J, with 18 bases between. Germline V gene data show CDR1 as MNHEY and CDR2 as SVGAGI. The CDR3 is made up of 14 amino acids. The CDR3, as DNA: TGTGCCAGCATGGTTGGCAGGGACACCGATGAGCAGTTCTTC. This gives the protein CASMVGRDTDEQFF.

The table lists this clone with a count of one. This CDR3 is CASSDQPGQGAKDTQYF. In nucleotides, the CDR3 is TGTGCCAGCAGTGATCAACCGGGACAGGGGGCGAAAGATACGCAGTATTTT. J is TRBJ2-3 and V is TRBV11-2; TRBD1 matches at 12 bases. CDR1 is SGHAT, CDR2 FQNNGV, per germline. CDR3 length: 17 residues. V lost 6 bases and J lost 5; bases outside the gene matches: 12.